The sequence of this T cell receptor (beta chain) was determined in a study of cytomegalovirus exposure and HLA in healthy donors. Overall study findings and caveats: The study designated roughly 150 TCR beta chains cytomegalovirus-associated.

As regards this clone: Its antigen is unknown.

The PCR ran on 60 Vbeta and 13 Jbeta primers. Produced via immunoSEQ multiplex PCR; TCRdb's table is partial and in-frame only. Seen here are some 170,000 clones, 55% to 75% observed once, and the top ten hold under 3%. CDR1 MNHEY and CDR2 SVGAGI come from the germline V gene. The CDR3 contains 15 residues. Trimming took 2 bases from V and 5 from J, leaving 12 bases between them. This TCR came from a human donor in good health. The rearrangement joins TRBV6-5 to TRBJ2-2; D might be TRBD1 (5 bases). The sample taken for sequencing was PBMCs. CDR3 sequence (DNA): TGTGCCAGCAGTTACGGTCCAGGGCTTACCGGGGAGCTGTTTTTT. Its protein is CASSYGPGLTGELFF.